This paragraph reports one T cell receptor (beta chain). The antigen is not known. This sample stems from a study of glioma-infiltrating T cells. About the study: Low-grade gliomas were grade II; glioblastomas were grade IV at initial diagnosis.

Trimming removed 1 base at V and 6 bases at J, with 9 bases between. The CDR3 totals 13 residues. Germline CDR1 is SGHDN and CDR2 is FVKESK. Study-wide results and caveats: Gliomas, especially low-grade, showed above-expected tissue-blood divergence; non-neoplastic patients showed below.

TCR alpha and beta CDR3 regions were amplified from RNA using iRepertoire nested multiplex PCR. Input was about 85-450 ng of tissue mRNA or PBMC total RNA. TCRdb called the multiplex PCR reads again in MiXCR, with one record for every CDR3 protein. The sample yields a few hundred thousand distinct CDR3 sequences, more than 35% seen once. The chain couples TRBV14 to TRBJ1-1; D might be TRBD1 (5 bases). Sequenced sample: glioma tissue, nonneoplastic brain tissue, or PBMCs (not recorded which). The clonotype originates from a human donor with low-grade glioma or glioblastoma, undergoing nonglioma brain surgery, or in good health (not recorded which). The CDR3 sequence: CASSQGGDAEAFF. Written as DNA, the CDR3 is TGTGCCAGCAGCCAAGGTGGGGACGCTGAAGCTTTCTTT.